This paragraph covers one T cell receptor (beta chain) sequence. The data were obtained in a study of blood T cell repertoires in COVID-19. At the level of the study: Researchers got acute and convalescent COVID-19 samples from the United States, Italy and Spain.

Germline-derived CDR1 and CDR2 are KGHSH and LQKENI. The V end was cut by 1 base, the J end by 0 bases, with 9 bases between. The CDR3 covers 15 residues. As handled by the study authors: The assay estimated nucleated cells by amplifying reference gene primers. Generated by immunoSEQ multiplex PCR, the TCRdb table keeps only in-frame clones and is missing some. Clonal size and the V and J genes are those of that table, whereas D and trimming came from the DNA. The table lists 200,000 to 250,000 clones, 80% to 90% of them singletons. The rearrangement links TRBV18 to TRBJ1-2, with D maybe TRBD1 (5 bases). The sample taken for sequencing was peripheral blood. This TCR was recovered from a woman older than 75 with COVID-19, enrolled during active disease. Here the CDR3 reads CASSPRAGTNYGYTF. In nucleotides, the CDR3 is TGTGCCAGCTCACCACGGGCAGGGACTAACTATGGCTACACCTTC.